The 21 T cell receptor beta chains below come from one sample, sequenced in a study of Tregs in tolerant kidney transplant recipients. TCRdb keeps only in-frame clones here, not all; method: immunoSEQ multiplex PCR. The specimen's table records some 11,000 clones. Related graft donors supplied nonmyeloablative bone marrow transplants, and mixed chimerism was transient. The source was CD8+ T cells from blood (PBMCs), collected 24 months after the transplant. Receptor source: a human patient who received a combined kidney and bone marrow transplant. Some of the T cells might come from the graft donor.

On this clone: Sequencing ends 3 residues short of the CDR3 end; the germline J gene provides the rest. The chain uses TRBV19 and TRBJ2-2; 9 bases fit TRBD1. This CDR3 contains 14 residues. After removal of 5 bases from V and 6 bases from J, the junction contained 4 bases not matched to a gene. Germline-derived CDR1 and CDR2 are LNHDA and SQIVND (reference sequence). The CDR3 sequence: CASSPGQGPGELFF. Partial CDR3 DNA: TGTGCCAGTAGTCCGGGACAGGGTCCCGGGGAG. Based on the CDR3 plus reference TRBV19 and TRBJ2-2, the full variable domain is DGGITQSPKYLFRKEGQNVTLSCEQNLNHDAMYWYRQDPGQGLRLIYYSQIVNDFQKGDIAEGYSVSREKKESFPLTVTSAQKNPTAFYLCASSPGQGPGELFFGEGSRLTVL.

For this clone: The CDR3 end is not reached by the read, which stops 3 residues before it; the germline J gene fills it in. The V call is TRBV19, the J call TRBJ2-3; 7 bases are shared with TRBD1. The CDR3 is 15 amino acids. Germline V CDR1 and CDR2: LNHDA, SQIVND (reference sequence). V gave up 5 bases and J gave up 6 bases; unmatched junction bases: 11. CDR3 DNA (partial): TGTGCCAGTAGTCCCCTAAGGGGGCAAGGGGATACG. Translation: CASSPLRGQGDT. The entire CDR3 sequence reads CASSPLRGQGDTQYF. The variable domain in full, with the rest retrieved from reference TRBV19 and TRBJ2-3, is DGGITQSPKYLFRKEGQNVTLSCEQNLNHDAMYWYRQDPGQGLRLIYYSQIVNDFQKGDIAEGYSVSREKKESFPLTVTSAQKNPTAFYLCASSPLRGQGDTQYFGPGTRLTVL.

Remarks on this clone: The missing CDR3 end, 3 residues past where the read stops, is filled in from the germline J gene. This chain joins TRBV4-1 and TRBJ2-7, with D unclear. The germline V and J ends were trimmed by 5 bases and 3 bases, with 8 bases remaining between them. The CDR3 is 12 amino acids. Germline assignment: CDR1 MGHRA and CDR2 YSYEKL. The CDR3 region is CASSTTGYEQYF. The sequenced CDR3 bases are TGCGCCAGCAGCACCACGGGCTACGAG.

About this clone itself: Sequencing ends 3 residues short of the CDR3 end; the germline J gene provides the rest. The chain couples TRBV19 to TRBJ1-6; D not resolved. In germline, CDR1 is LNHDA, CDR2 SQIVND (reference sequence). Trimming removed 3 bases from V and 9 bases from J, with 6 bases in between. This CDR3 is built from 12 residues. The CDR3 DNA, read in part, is TGTGCCAGTAGTATCGGTGGTTCACCC. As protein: CASSIGGSP. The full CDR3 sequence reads CASSIGGSPLHF.

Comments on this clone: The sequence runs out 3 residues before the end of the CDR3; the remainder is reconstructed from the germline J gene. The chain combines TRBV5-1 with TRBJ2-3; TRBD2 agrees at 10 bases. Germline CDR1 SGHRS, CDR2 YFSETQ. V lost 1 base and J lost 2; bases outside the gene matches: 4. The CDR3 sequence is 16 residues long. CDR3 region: CASSLTSGTFTDTQYF. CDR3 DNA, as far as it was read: TGCGCCAGCAGCTTGACTAGCGGGACGTTCACAGATACG.

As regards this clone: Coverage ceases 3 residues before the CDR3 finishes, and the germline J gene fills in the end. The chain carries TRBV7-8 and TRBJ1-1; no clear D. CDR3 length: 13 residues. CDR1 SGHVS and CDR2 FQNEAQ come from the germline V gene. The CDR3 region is CASSLVLTPEAFF. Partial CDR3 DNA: TGTGCCAGCAGCTTAGTATTGACACCCGAA. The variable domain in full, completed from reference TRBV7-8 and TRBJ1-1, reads GAGVSQSPRYKVAKRGQDVALRCDPISGHVSLFWYQQALGQGPEFLTYFQNEAQLDKSGLPSDRFFAERPEGSVSTLKIQRTQQEDSAVYLCASSLVLTPEAFFGQGTRLTVV.

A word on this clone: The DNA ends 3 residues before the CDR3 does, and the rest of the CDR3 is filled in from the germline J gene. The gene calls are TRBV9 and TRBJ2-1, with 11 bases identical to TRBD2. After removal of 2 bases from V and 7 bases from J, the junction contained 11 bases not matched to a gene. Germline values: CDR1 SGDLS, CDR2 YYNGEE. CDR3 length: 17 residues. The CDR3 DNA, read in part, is TGTGCCAGCAGCGTCCAGAACAGCCTAGCGGGAGGTAATGAG. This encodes CASSVQNSLAGGNE. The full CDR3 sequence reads CASSVQNSLAGGNEQFF.

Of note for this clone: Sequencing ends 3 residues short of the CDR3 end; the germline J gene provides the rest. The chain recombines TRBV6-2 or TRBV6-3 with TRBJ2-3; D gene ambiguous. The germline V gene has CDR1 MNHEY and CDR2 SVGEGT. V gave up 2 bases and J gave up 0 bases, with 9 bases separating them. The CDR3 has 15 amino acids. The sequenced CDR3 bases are TGTGCCAGCAGTTACCCACCACTCAGCACAGATACG. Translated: CASSYPPLSTDT. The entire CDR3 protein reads CASSYPPLSTDTQYF.

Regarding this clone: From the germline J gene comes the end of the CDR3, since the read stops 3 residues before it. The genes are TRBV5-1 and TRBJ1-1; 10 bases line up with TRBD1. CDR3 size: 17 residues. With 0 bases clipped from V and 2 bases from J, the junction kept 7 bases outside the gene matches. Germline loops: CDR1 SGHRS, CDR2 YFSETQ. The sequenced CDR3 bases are TGCGCCAGCAGCTTGGAACCGACAGGGGGCCTTAACACTGAA. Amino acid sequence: CASSLEPTGGLNTE. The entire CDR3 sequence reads CASSLEPTGGLNTEAFF.

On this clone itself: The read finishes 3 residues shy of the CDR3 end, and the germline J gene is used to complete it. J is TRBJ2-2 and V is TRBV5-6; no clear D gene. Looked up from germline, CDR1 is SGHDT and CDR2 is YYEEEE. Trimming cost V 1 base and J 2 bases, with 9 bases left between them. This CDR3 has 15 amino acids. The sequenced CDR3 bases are TGTGCCAGCAGCTTGCTGCCACTTAACACCGGGGAG. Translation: CASSLLPLNTGE. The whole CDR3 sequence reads CASSLLPLNTGELFF. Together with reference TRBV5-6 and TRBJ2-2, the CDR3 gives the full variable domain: DAGVTQSPTHLIKTRGQQVTLRCSPKSGHDTVSWYQQALGQGPQFIFQYYEEEERQRGNFPDRFSGHQFPNYSSELNVNALLLGDSALYLCASSLLPLNTGELFFGEGSRLTVL.

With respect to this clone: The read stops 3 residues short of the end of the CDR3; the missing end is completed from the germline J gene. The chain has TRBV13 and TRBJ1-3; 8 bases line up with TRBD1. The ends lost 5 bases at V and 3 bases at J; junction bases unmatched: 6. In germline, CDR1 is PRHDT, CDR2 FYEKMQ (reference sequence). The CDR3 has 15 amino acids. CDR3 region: CASSTGTGDGNTIYF. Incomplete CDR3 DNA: TGTGCCAGCAGCACAGGGACAGGCGATGGAAACACC.

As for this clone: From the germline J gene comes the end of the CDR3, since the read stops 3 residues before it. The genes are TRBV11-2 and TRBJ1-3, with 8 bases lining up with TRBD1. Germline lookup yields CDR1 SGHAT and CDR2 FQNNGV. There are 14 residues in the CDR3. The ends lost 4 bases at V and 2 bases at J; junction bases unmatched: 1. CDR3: CASSSTGAGNTIYF. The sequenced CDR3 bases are TGTGCCAGCAGCTCGACAGGGGCTGGAAACACC.

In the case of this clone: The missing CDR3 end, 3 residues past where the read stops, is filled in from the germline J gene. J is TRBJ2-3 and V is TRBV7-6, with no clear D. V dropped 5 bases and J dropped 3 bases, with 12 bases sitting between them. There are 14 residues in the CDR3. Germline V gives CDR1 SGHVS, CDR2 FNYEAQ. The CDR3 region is CASSPPDSTDTQYF. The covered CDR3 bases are TGTGCCAGCAGCCCCCCAGATTCAACAGATACG.

This chain's CDR3 is CASTPKDYGYTF. Incomplete CDR3 DNA: TGTGCCAGTACCCCCAAGGACTATGGC. This chain joins TRBV19 and TRBJ1-2; D not resolved. The observed sequence ends 3 residues before the CDR3 terminus, with the missing tail filled in from the germline J gene. CDR3 size: 12 residues. V was clipped by 7 bases and J by 3 bases, with 9 bases between them. Germline V gene sequence: CDR1 LNHDA, CDR2 SQIVND (reference sequence).

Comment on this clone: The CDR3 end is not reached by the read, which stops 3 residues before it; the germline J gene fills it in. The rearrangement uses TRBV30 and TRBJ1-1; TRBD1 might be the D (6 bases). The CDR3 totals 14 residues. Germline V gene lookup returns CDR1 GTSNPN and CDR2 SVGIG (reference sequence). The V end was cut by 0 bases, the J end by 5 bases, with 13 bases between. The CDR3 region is CAWSVKTGKTEAFF. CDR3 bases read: TGTGCCTGGAGTGTTAAGACAGGCAAGACTGAA.

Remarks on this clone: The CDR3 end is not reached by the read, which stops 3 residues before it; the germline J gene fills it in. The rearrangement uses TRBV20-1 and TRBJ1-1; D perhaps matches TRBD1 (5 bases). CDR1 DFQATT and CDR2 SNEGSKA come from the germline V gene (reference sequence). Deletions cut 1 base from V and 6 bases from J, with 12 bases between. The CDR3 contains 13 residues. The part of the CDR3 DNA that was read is TGCAGTGCTAGAGCCCTAGGGGTGGCTGAA. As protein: CSARALGVAE. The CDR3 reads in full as CSARALGVAEAFF.

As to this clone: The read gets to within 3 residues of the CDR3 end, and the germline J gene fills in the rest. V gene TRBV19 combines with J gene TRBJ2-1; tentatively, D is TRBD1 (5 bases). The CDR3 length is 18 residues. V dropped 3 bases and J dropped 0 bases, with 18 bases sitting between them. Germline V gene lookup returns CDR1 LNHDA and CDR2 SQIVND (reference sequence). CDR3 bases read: TGTGCCAGTAGTATTTTGGCACAGGCGCTTAGCTCCTACAATGAG. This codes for CASSILAQALSSYNE. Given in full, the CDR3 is CASSILAQALSSYNEQFF.

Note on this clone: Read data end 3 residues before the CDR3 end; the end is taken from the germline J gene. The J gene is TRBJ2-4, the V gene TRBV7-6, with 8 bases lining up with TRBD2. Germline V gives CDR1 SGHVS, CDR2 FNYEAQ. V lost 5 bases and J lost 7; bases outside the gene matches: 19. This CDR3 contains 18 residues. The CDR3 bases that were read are TGTGCCAGCAGCCTCGGGACTAGGGGCCCGGAAGGATTGAACATT. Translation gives CASSLGTRGPEGLNI. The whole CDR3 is CASSLGTRGPEGLNIQYF.

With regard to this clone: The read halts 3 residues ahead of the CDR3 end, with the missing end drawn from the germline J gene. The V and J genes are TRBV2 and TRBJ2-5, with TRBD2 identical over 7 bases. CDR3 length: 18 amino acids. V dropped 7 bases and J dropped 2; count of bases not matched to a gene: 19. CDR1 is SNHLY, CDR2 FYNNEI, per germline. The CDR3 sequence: CASIGWVGASGPQETQYF. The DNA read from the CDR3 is TGTGCCAGCATCGGATGGGTAGGGGCTAGCGGCCCTCAAGAGACC. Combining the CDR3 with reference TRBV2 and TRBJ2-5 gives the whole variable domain EPEVTQTPSHQVTQMGQEVILRCVPISNHLYFYWYRQILGQKVEFLVSFYNNEISEKSEIFDDQFSVERPDGSNFTLKIRSTKLEDSAMYFCASIGWVGASGPQETQYFGPGTRLLVL.

The CDR3 sequence is CASSEGQGAGVTDTQYF. Partial CDR3 DNA: TGTGCCAGCAGTGAAGGTCAAGGAGCGGGAGTCACAGATACG. The V call is TRBV6-1, the J call TRBJ2-3; 8 nucleotides align to TRBD2. The read halts 3 residues ahead of the CDR3 end, with the missing end drawn from the germline J gene. Germline V gene lookup returns CDR1 MNHNS and CDR2 SASEGT. CDR3 length: 17 amino acids. The ends lost 1 base at V and 2 bases at J; junction bases unmatched: 8.

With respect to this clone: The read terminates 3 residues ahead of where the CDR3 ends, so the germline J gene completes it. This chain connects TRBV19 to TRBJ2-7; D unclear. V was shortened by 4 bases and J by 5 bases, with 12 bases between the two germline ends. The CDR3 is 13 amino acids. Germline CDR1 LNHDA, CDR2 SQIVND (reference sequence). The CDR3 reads CASSNGPVHEQYF. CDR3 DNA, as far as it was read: TGTGCCAGTAGTAATGGTCCGGTCCACGAG.